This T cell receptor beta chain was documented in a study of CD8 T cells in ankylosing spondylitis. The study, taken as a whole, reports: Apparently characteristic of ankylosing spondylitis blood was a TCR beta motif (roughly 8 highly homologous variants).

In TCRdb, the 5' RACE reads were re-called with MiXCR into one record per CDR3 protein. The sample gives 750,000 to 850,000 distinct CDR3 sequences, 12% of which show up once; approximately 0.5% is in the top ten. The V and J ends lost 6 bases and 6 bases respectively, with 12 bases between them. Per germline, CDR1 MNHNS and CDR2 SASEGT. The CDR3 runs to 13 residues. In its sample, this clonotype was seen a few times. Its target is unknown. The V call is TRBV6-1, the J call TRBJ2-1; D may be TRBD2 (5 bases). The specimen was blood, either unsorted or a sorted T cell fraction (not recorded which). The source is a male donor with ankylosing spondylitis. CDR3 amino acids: CASRDFEVNEQFF. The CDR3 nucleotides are TGTGCCAGCAGGGACTTTGAGGTCAATGAGCAGTTCTTC.